This T cell receptor (beta chain) was found in a study of T-cell memory formation after mild COVID-19. The CDR3 extends over 13 amino acids. Trimming cost V 5 bases and J 5 bases, with 13 bases left between them. Germline CDR1 and CDR2: SGHDT and YYEEEE. One entry per CDR3 protein, called by TCRdb with MiXCR from the 5' RACE reads. The sample carries approximately 290,000 distinct CDR3 sequences, just under 20% recorded once. This chain uses TRBV5-6 with TRBJ1-2; maybe TRBD1 (5 bases). The clonotype comes from a man aged 18 to 30 who had mild COVID-19 (a few samples of this study predate the infection). Cell type and time point are not known. The source material was PBMCs or a T cell subset sorted from them (not recorded which). DNA for the CDR3: TGTGCCAGCAGTTCGAGACAGATTTATGGCTACACCTTC. Translated: CASSSRQIYGYTF.